These 27 T cell receptor beta chains came from one sample sequenced in a study of beta chain features in type 1 diabetes. Expressed TCRB transcripts were sequenced because the entire RNA isolate underwent reverse transcription. Measured with immunoSEQ multiplex PCR; TCRdb has only the in-frame clones, and not every one. The repertoire holds approximately 330,000 clones, with about 11% as singletons. The sample was naive CD4+ T cells from blood. The receptors shown here come from a woman aged 30 to 39 in good health.

The chain has TRBV6-5 and TRBJ2-1; the match to TRBD2 covers 9 bases. V lost 5 bases to trimming and J lost 6 bases; unmatched junction nucleotides: 5. This CDR3 contains 14 residues. Germline V gene sequence: CDR1 MNHEY, CDR2 SVGAGI. CDR3: CASSPGLAFNEQFF. CDR3 DNA: TGTGCCAGCAGTCCGGGACTAGCTTTCAATGAGCAGTTCTTC.

This clone came up a few times. The same CDR3 arises from other DNA sequences in this sample as well. The J gene is TRBJ2-5, the V gene TRBV18; a possible D gene is TRBD1 (6 bases). Trimming took 3 bases from V and 2 from J, leaving 10 bases between them. This CDR3 has 14 residues. Looked up from germline, CDR1 is KGHSH and CDR2 is LQKENI. CDR3 sequence (DNA): TGTGCCAGCTCACCCGGGACACCACAAGAGACCCAGTACTTC. Encoded protein: CASSPGTPQETQYF.

The chain uses TRBV19 and TRBJ1-5, with TRBD1 identical over 8 bases. CDR1 is LNHDA, CDR2 SQIVND, per germline (reference sequence). The CDR3 consists of 15 residues. V dropped 3 bases and J dropped 4; count of bases not matched to a gene: 5. The CDR3 DNA follows: TGTGCCAGTAGTATTTGGCGGACAGGGAATCAGCCCCAGCATTTT. It translates to CASSIWRTGNQPQHF. The full variable domain, in which reference TRBV19 and TRBJ1-5 provide the parts outside the CDR3, is DGGITQSPKYLFRKEGQNVTLSCEQNLNHDAMYWYRQDPGQGLRLIYYSQIVNDFQKGDIAEGYSVSREKKESFPLTVTSAQKNPTAFYLCASSIWRTGNQPQHFGDGTRLSIL.

The V and J genes are TRBV9 and TRBJ2-5, with 12 bases matching TRBD2. Unmatched junction bases numbered 3, after V lost 3 bases and J lost 3 bases. Per germline, CDR1 SGDLS and CDR2 YYNGEE. The CDR3 is made up of 15 amino acids. The CDR3 nucleotides read TGTGCCAGCAGCGAGACTAGCGGGAGTAAAGAGACCCAGTACTTC. Protein sequence: CASSETSGSKETQYF.

There are a few counts of this clone. The chain carries TRBV7-9 and TRBJ2-7; 7 nucleotides match TRBD2. This CDR3 contains 11 residues. V was pared by 3 bases and J by 12 bases, with 5 bases of the junction left unmatched. The germline gives CDR1 SEHNR, CDR2 FQNEAQ (reference sequence). As DNA, the CDR3 is TGTGCCAGCAGCTTCGGGCTAGCGGTGTACTTC. Translating gives CASSFGLAVYF.

The sample holds a few counts of this clone. V and J are TRBV18 and TRBJ2-5, with 7 bases matching TRBD1. After removal of 0 bases from V and 5 bases from J, the junction contained 6 bases not matched to a gene. CDR3 size: 15 residues. Looked up from germline, CDR1 is KGHSH and CDR2 is LQKENI. This CDR3 is CASSPPSGGSETQYF. The CDR3 DNA follows: TGTGCCAGCTCACCACCATCAGGGGGAAGCGAGACCCAGTACTTC.

This chain connects TRBV7-6 to TRBJ2-1; TRBD2 matches at 9 bases. The CDR3 covers 17 residues. The germline gives CDR1 SGHVS, CDR2 FNYEAQ. Germline trimming cut 1 base from V and 8 bases from J; bases unmatched to any gene: 12. CDR3 coding DNA: TGTGCCAGCAGCTTAGTCCCAGCGGGAGGCCTGGGCCATGAGCAGTTCTTC. It yields the protein CASSLVPAGGLGHEQFF.

At least ten counts were recorded for this clone. The rearrangement joins TRBV29-1 to TRBJ2-1; 9 nucleotides agree with TRBD2. This CDR3 spans 16 amino acids. V was pared by 7 bases and J by 5 bases, with 15 bases of the junction left unmatched. Germline CDR1 SQVTM, CDR2 ANQGSEA. CDR3 residues: CSGALLLAGRNNEQFF. The CDR3 DNA reads as TGCAGCGGTGCCCTGCTCCTAGCGGGAAGGAACAATGAGCAGTTCTTC.

This clone was found a few times. The rearrangement uses TRBV7-2 and TRBJ2-4; TRBD1 might be the D (6 bases). Per germline, CDR1 SGHTA and CDR2 FQGNSA. V was clipped by 5 bases and J by 2 bases, with 10 bases between them. CDR3 length: 14 residues. The DNA for the CDR3 is TGTGCCAGCAGCCCTGGACAGCCCAAAAACATTCAGTACTTC. Its protein is CASSPGQPKNIQYF.

The table lists this clone with a few counts. This chain joins TRBV7-9 and TRBJ1-2, with 7 bases that match TRBD1. This CDR3 region has 13 residues. Germline values: CDR1 SEHNR, CDR2 FQNEAQ (reference sequence). The trim removed 10 bases at V and 7 bases at J, leaving 12 bases unmatched. As DNA, the CDR3 is TGTGCCATCGGGACAGACCTTTTTGGTGGCTACACCTTC. The encoded protein is CAIGTDLFGGYTF.

The gene calls are TRBV5-4 and TRBJ2-4, with 13 bases lining up with TRBD2. The V gene's germline CDR1 is SGHNT and CDR2 YYREEE (reference sequence). The CDR3 has 16 residues. V trimming: 4 bases; J trimming: 5 bases; junction bases outside the gene matches: 6. CDR3: CASSPGTSGIENIQYF. The CDR3 DNA reads TGTGCCAGCAGCCCAGGGACTAGCGGGATCGAAAACATTCAGTACTTC. Full variable domain (remainder filled in from reference TRBV5-4 and TRBJ2-4): ETGVTQSPTHLIKTRGQQVTLRCSSQSGHNTVSWYQQALGQGPQFIFQYYREEENGRGNFPPRFSGLQFPNYSSELNVNALELDDSALYLCASSPGTSGIENIQYFGAGTRLSVL.

The V and J genes are TRBV11-2 and TRBJ2-6; 8 nucleotides align to TRBD1. After removal of 5 bases from V and 0 bases from J, the junction contained 12 bases not matched to a gene. The CDR3 loop spans 19 amino acids. CDR1 is SGHAT and CDR2 is FQNNGV in the germline V gene. The CDR3 DNA sequence: TGTGCCAGCAGCACCGGACAGGGAATCTTCCGCTCTGGGGCCAACGTCCTGACTTTC. This translates into CASSTGQGIFRSGANVLTF.

This chain links TRBV2 with TRBJ2-6, with D tentatively TRBD1 (6 bases). This CDR3 region has 19 residues. V lost 3 bases to trimming and J lost 0 bases, with 18 bases between them. In germline, CDR1 is SNHLY, CDR2 FYNNEI. The CDR3 DNA reads as TGTGCCAGCAGTGACAAGTGGACAGTAAGAGGCTCTGGGGCCAACGTCCTGACTTTC. Translation: CASSDKWTVRGSGANVLTF.

This chain links TRBV2 with TRBJ2-7; D uncertain. CDR1 is SNHLY and CDR2 is FYNNEI in the germline V gene. The ends were cut back, 8 bases at V and 3 bases at J, with 11 bases in the middle. This CDR3 is built from 12 residues. The CDR3 sequence: CASHPTFYEQYF. DNA for the CDR3: TGTGCCAGCCACCCCACATTCTACGAGCAGTACTTC.

The chain carries TRBV2 and TRBJ2-1; D perhaps matches TRBD1 (6 bases). Trimming took off 7 bases at V and 0 bases at J, with 13 bases between the two ends. Germline-derived CDR1 and CDR2 are SNHLY and FYNNEI. The CDR3 is 15 amino acids. The CDR3 here is CASISDRSSYNEQFF. CDR3 DNA sequence: TGTGCCAGCATATCCGACAGGAGCTCCTACAATGAGCAGTTCTTC.

This clone was detected a few times. This sequence joins TRBV4-2 and TRBJ2-1; perhaps TRBD2 as D (6 bases). V was trimmed by 1 base and J by 9 bases, leaving 16 bases between them. Germline V CDR1 and CDR2: LGHNA, YNFKEQ. This CDR3 spans 15 amino acids. The CDR3 protein is CASSQGGTLNSEQFF. The CDR3, as DNA: TGTGCCAGCAGCCAAGGGGGGACTCTGAATAGTGAGCAGTTCTTC.

This chain connects TRBV9 to TRBJ2-1, with 10 bases that match TRBD1. V shed 3 bases, J shed 8 bases, and the junction held 5 bases outside the gene matches. Per germline, CDR1 SGDLS and CDR2 YYNGEE. The CDR3 extends over 14 amino acids. CDR3 bases: TGTGCCAGCAGCGACACGACAGGGGGCTATGAGCAGTTCTTC. Its protein is CASSDTTGGYEQFF.

This chain links TRBV5-6 with TRBJ2-7; 10 bases align to TRBD1. The CDR3 spans 14 residues. CDR1 is SGHDT, CDR2 YYEEEE, per germline. The ends lost 4 bases at V and 3 bases at J; junction bases unmatched: 4. The CDR3 here is CASSPGQGIYEQYF. In DNA form, the CDR3 reads TGTGCCAGCAGCCCGGGACAGGGGATCTACGAGCAGTACTTC.

This clone was observed a handful of times. The CDR3 coding sequence is TGTGCCAGCAGGTCCGAGGGAGGACTAGCGGGAGTAGAGCAGTTCTTC. This gives the protein CASRSEGGLAGVEQFF. The rearrangement links TRBV7-2 to TRBJ2-1, with 13 bases lining up with TRBD2. Trimming took 6 bases from V and 10 from J; bases not matched to a gene: 12. The germline V gene encodes CDR1 SGHTA and CDR2 FQGNSA. This CDR3 has 16 amino acids.

This clone occurred a few times. The chain uses TRBV19 and TRBJ2-2; possible D gene TRBD2, 5 bases. The CDR3 runs to 14 residues. V lost 0 bases to trimming and J lost 5 bases, with 7 bases between them. Germline V gene lookup returns CDR1 LNHDA and CDR2 SQIVND (reference sequence). CDR3 sequence: CASSIDPGTGELFF. The CDR3 bases are TGTGCCAGTAGTATAGATCCGGGGACCGGGGAGCTGTTTTTT.

This clone showed up just a few times. The chain carries TRBV28 and TRBJ2-1, with 7 bases aligning to TRBD2. The CDR3 sequence is 17 residues long. The germline CDR1 and CDR2 sequences are MDHEN and SYDVKM. The V gene end was trimmed by 6 bases and the J gene end by 5 bases; junction bases not matched to a gene: 16. The CDR3 DNA sequence: TGTGCCAGCAGCCAACTAGGGGTTAGCGGGTCGAACAATGAGCAGTTCTTC. This translates into CASSQLGVSGSNNEQFF.

The chain is built from TRBV11-2 and TRBJ2-5; 8 bases align to TRBD2. J lost 0 bases, V lost 3 bases, and 3 bases had no gene match. Germline loops: CDR1 SGHAT, CDR2 FQNNGV. This CDR3 spans 15 amino acids. CDR3: CASSLGSGNQETQYF. The CDR3 DNA is TGTGCCAGCAGCTTGGGTAGCGGGAACCAAGAGACCCAGTACTTC.

The chain employs TRBV19 and TRBJ2-7; TRBD2 matches at 7 bases. The CDR3 sequence is 14 residues long. Trimming took 10 bases from V and 2 from J; bases not matched to a gene: 11. Germline CDR1 is LNHDA and CDR2 is SQIVND (reference sequence). The CDR3 coding sequence is TGTGCCACCACCCGGGAGGATGTGCCCTACGAGCAGTACTTC. This translates into CATTREDVPYEQYF.

The rearrangement joins TRBV7-2 to TRBJ2-3, with 7 bases matching TRBD2. Germline V gene data show CDR1 as SGHTA and CDR2 as FQGNSA. The trim removed 0 bases at V and 0 bases at J, leaving 9 bases unmatched. There are 18 residues in the CDR3. CDR3 sequence (DNA): TGTGCCAGCAGCTTAGCGCCCCAAGGACTAGTTAGCACAGATACGCAGTATTTT. Encoded protein: CASSLAPQGLVSTDTQYF.

The chain employs TRBV6-5 and TRBJ1-2; D unclear. This CDR3 is built from 14 residues. V lost 0 bases to trimming and J lost 3 bases, with 8 bases between them. Germline V lookup: CDR1 MNHEY, CDR2 SVGAGI. DNA for the CDR3: TGTGCCAGCAGTTACTCGTCCGGGTACTATGGCTACACCTTC. Translated, it gives CASSYSSGYYGYTF.

The rearrangement uses TRBV7-9 and TRBJ1-1, with D possibly TRBD1 on 5 matching bases. Between the trimmed V and J ends, which lost 11 bases and 7 bases, there was a span of 20 bases. The CDR3 consists of 13 residues. Looked up from germline, CDR1 is SEHNR and CDR2 is FQNEAQ (reference sequence). The CDR3 loop is CAGTPGRPIEAFF. The CDR3 coding sequence is TGTGCCGGCACCCCAGGGCGCCCTATTGAAGCTTTCTTT.

The chain uses TRBV2 and TRBJ1-5; 7 nucleotides align to TRBD1. Germline assignment: CDR1 SNHLY and CDR2 FYNNEI. This CDR3 contains 15 residues. With V trimmed by 9 bases and J by 3 bases, 11 bases remained unmatched. In nucleotides, the CDR3 is TGTGCCAGTTTAGGGGGCCCGAACTACAATCAGCCCCAGCATTTT. This sequence encodes CASLGGPNYNQPQHF. The whole variable domain, filled in from reference TRBV2 and TRBJ1-5, reads EPEVTQTPSHQVTQMGQEVILRCVPISNHLYFYWYRQILGQKVEFLVSFYNNEISEKSEIFDDQFSVERPDGSNFTLKIRSTKLEDSAMYFCASLGGPNYNQPQHFGDGTRLSIL.